This T cell receptor beta chain is drawn from a study of shared clonotypes between healthy human individuals. Study-wide background: The cohort comprised a couple of women and a few men. Their ages spanned 18 to 49 years. Regarding the study as a whole: Around 4.7% of naive CD4 clonotypes were shared across four donors. Generation of non-shared clonotypes was less probable than generation of clonotypes shared by all four donors. Across subsets, estimated richness was generally greater for naive than for memory populations.

Assay used: immunoSEQ multiplex PCR; TCRdb lists only in-frame clones, some missing. The data contain 1 million to 1.2 million clones, 77% of them singletons. Trimming shortened V by 4 bases and J by 3 bases, and 10 bases separated the two germline ends. The CDR3 covers 13 residues. CDR1 is MGHRA, CDR2 YSYEKL, per germline. For this clone: The antigen is unknown.

The J gene is TRBJ2-7, the V gene TRBV4-1; D uncertain. Sequenced input: memory CD4+ T cells from PBMCs. Subset meaning: CD45RA-negative fraction. The clonotype comes from a man aged 18 to 30 in good health. Some clones in this sample may be carry-over from other donors' samples. The CDR3 DNA sequence: TGCGCCAGCAGCCGCAGTACCTACTACGAGCAGTACTTC. Protein product: CASSRSTYYEQYF.